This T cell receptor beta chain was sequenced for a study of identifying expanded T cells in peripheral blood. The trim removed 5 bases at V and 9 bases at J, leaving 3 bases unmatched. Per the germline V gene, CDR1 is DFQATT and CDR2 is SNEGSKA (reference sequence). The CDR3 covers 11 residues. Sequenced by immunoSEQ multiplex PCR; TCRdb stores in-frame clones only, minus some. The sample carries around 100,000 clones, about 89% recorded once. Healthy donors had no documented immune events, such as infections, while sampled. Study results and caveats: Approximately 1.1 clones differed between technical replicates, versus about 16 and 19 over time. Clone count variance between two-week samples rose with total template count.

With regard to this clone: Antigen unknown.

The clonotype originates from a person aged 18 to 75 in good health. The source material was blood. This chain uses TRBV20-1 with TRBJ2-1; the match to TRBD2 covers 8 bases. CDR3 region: CSAGGLAEQFF. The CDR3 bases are TGCAGTGCTGGAGGACTAGCTGAGCAGTTCTTC.